What follows are 16 T cell receptor beta chains derived from one specimen sequenced in a study of PD-1 blockade in mismatch repair-deficient tumors. Clones were sequenced by immunoSEQ multiplex PCR, and TCRdb holds only the in-frame ones, with some missing. The sample has about 130,000 clones, about 88% seen once. The sample here was peripheral blood, taken about 17 months after starting pembrolizumab. These TCRs come from an adult with mismatch repair-deficient cancer.

J is TRBJ2-5 and V is TRBV27; D possibly matches TRBD1 or TRBD2 (5 bases each). The DNA end favors TRBJ2-7, so the J call may be wrong. This CDR3 is 12 amino acids long. The germline V gene encodes CDR1 MNHEY and CDR2 SMNVEV (reference sequence). The CDR3 reads CASSWDGYEQYF. The CDR3 DNA is TGTGCCAGCAGTTGGGACGGCTACGAGCAGTACTTC.

The chain employs TRBV11-2 and TRBJ2-7; no definite D call. The CDR3 has 12 residues. The germline V gene encodes CDR1 SGHAT and CDR2 FQNNGV. With 3 bases removed from V and 5 bases from J, the gap between germline ends came to 8 bases. CDR3 amino acids: CASSFTIDEQYF. DNA of the CDR3: TGTGCCAGCAGCTTCACCATTGACGAGCAGTACTTC.

The J gene is TRBJ1-4, the V gene TRBV5-6; unclear D gene. This CDR3 has 16 residues. The germline V gene encodes CDR1 SGHDT and CDR2 YYEEEE. Trimming took off 4 bases at V and 0 bases at J, with 13 bases between the two ends. In DNA form, the CDR3 reads TGTGCCAGCAGCGACACCCCCGGGGCAACTAATGAAAAACTGTTTTTT. It is translated as CASSDTPGATNEKLFF.

This chain's CDR3 is CASSKGDPYYEQYF. In DNA, the CDR3 is TGTGCCAGCAGCAAAGGGGACCCTTACTACGAGCAGTACTTC. V is TRBV21-1 and J is TRBJ2-7. TRBV21-1 is marked as a pseudogene. The CDR3 contains 14 residues.

This chain uses TRBV7-2 with TRBJ2-3, with 9 bases fitting TRBD2. Per germline, CDR1 SGHTA and CDR2 FQGNSA. The CDR3 is 14 amino acids. The J segment lost 7 bases and the V segment lost 1 base, leaving 3 bases of the junction unmatched. The DNA of the CDR3 is TGTGCCAGCAGCTTAGACCCTAGCGGGAATACGCAGTATTTT. This gives the protein CASSLDPSGNTQYF.

J is TRBJ2-2 and V is TRBV7-3; D not certain. The CDR3 extends over 12 amino acids. Germline V lookup: CDR1 SGHTA, CDR2 FQGTGA. V lost 3 bases, J lost 5 bases, and 4 bases lay in between. The CDR3 DNA sequence: TGTGCCAGCAGCTTTGTGACCGGGGAGCTGTTTTTT. Protein product: CASSFVTGELFF. Variable domain in full (rest from reference TRBV7-3 and TRBJ2-2): GAGVSQTPSNKVTEKGKYVELRCDPISGHTALYWYRQSLGQGPEFLIYFQGTGAADDSGLPNDRFFAVRPEGSVSTLKIQRTERGDSAVYLCASSFVTGELFFGEGSRLTVL.

The rearrangement links TRBV5-1 to TRBJ2-3, with D possibly being TRBD1 (6 bases). V was clipped by 0 bases and J by 1 base, with 12 bases between them. CDR1 SGHRS and CDR2 YFSETQ come from the germline V gene. The CDR3 loop spans 16 amino acids. CDR3 bases: TGCGCCAGCAGCTTGGTCGGACAGCCAGGCACAGATACGCAGTATTTT. Translation: CASSLVGQPGTDTQYF.

The CDR3: CASSLATAASYEQYF. CDR3 DNA sequence: TGTGCCAGCAGCTTAGCGACGGCAGCCTCCTACGAGCAGTACTTC. The chain links TRBV7-6 to TRBJ2-7, with D unresolved. Trimming pared 0 bases from V and 0 bases from J, leaving 9 bases between. This CDR3 is built from 15 residues. CDR1 and CDR2 from the germline V gene are SGHVS and FNYEAQ.

The rearrangement links TRBV21-1 to TRBJ2-1; whether TRBD2, the table's D call, matches the DNA was not checked. TRBV21-1 is reported as a pseudogene. The CDR3 covers 16 residues. The CDR3 nucleotides read TGTGCCAGCAGCAAAACTAAACTAGCGGGAGAGTGTGAGCAGTTCTTC. It specifies CASSKTKLAGECEQFF.

This clone was recorded only once. This chain uses TRBV7-9 with TRBJ2-3; 14 bases match TRBD2. The V gene's germline CDR1 is SEHNR and CDR2 FQNEAQ (reference sequence). The junction had 6 bases not matched to a gene; V was cut back by 5 bases and J by 2 bases. CDR3 size: 17 residues. The chain's CDR3 is CASSPGTSGRVTDTQYF. The CDR3 nucleotides are TGTGCCAGCAGCCCTGGGACTAGCGGGAGAGTCACAGATACGCAGTATTTT. The complete variable domain, with remaining parts taken from reference TRBV7-9 and TRBJ2-3, reads DTGVSQNPRHKITKRGQNVTFRCDPISEHNRLYWYRQTLGQGPEFLTYFQNEAQLEKSRLLSDRFSAERPKGSFSTLEIQRTEQGDSAMYLCASSPGTSGRVTDTQYFGPGTRLTVL.

The rearrangement uses TRBV7-3 and TRBJ2-5, with TRBD2 as a possible D gene (6 bases). The V and J ends lost 5 bases and 5 bases respectively, with 18 bases between them. The germline V gene encodes CDR1 SGHTA and CDR2 FQGTGA. CDR3 length: 15 amino acids. CDR3 DNA sequence: TGTGCCAGCAGCCGACTCGGGACTGGTGGTGAGACCCAGTACTTC. Amino acid sequence: CASSRLGTGGETQYF.

The chain has TRBV21-1 and TRBJ1-1. TRBV21-1 is designated a pseudogene. The CDR3 is 15 residues long. CDR3 in amino acids: CASSSRRGANTEAFF. Written as DNA, the CDR3 is TGTGCCAGCAGCTCCCGGAGGGGGGCGAACACTGAAGCTTTCTTT.

With regard to this clone: This sample includes further DNA sequences coding for the same CDR3. The chain employs TRBV6-5 and TRBJ2-2, with D uncertain. V was trimmed by 4 bases and J by 2 bases, leaving 2 bases between them. Germline V gene lookup returns CDR1 MNHEY and CDR2 SVGAGI. The CDR3 consists of 12 residues. In DNA, the CDR3 is TGTGCCAGCAGTTCAAACACCGGGGAGCTGTTTTTT. Amino acids: CASSSNTGELFF.

This chain joins TRBV9 and TRBJ2-3; 11 bases are a match to TRBD2. Germline V gene lookup returns CDR1 SGDLS and CDR2 YYNGEE. Trimming removed 3 bases from V and 2 bases from J; junction bases left unmatched: 8. The length of the CDR3 is 17 residues. CDR3 amino acids: CASSADGGLAATDTQYF. The CDR3 DNA sequence: TGTGCCAGCAGCGCTGATGGGGGACTAGCGGCCACAGATACGCAGTATTTT.

The chain is built from TRBV7-9 and TRBJ2-3; D call uncertain. V dropped 1 base and J dropped 0 bases, with 8 bases sitting between them. The length of the CDR3 is 15 residues. The germline CDR1 and CDR2 sequences are SEHNR and FQNEAQ (reference sequence). CDR3 in DNA: TGTGCCAGCAGCTTAGTACGTGGCAGCACAGATACGCAGTATTTT. It yields the protein CASSLVRGSTDTQYF.

This chain connects TRBV9 to TRBJ2-2; D not resolved. Germline-derived CDR1 and CDR2 are SGDLS and YYNGEE. The CDR3 has 12 amino acids. The germline V and J ends were trimmed by 2 bases and 6 bases, with 5 bases remaining between them. The CDR3 DNA reads as TGTGCCAGCAGCGTGACCGCCGGGGAGCTGTTTTTT. Its protein product is CASSVTAGELFF.